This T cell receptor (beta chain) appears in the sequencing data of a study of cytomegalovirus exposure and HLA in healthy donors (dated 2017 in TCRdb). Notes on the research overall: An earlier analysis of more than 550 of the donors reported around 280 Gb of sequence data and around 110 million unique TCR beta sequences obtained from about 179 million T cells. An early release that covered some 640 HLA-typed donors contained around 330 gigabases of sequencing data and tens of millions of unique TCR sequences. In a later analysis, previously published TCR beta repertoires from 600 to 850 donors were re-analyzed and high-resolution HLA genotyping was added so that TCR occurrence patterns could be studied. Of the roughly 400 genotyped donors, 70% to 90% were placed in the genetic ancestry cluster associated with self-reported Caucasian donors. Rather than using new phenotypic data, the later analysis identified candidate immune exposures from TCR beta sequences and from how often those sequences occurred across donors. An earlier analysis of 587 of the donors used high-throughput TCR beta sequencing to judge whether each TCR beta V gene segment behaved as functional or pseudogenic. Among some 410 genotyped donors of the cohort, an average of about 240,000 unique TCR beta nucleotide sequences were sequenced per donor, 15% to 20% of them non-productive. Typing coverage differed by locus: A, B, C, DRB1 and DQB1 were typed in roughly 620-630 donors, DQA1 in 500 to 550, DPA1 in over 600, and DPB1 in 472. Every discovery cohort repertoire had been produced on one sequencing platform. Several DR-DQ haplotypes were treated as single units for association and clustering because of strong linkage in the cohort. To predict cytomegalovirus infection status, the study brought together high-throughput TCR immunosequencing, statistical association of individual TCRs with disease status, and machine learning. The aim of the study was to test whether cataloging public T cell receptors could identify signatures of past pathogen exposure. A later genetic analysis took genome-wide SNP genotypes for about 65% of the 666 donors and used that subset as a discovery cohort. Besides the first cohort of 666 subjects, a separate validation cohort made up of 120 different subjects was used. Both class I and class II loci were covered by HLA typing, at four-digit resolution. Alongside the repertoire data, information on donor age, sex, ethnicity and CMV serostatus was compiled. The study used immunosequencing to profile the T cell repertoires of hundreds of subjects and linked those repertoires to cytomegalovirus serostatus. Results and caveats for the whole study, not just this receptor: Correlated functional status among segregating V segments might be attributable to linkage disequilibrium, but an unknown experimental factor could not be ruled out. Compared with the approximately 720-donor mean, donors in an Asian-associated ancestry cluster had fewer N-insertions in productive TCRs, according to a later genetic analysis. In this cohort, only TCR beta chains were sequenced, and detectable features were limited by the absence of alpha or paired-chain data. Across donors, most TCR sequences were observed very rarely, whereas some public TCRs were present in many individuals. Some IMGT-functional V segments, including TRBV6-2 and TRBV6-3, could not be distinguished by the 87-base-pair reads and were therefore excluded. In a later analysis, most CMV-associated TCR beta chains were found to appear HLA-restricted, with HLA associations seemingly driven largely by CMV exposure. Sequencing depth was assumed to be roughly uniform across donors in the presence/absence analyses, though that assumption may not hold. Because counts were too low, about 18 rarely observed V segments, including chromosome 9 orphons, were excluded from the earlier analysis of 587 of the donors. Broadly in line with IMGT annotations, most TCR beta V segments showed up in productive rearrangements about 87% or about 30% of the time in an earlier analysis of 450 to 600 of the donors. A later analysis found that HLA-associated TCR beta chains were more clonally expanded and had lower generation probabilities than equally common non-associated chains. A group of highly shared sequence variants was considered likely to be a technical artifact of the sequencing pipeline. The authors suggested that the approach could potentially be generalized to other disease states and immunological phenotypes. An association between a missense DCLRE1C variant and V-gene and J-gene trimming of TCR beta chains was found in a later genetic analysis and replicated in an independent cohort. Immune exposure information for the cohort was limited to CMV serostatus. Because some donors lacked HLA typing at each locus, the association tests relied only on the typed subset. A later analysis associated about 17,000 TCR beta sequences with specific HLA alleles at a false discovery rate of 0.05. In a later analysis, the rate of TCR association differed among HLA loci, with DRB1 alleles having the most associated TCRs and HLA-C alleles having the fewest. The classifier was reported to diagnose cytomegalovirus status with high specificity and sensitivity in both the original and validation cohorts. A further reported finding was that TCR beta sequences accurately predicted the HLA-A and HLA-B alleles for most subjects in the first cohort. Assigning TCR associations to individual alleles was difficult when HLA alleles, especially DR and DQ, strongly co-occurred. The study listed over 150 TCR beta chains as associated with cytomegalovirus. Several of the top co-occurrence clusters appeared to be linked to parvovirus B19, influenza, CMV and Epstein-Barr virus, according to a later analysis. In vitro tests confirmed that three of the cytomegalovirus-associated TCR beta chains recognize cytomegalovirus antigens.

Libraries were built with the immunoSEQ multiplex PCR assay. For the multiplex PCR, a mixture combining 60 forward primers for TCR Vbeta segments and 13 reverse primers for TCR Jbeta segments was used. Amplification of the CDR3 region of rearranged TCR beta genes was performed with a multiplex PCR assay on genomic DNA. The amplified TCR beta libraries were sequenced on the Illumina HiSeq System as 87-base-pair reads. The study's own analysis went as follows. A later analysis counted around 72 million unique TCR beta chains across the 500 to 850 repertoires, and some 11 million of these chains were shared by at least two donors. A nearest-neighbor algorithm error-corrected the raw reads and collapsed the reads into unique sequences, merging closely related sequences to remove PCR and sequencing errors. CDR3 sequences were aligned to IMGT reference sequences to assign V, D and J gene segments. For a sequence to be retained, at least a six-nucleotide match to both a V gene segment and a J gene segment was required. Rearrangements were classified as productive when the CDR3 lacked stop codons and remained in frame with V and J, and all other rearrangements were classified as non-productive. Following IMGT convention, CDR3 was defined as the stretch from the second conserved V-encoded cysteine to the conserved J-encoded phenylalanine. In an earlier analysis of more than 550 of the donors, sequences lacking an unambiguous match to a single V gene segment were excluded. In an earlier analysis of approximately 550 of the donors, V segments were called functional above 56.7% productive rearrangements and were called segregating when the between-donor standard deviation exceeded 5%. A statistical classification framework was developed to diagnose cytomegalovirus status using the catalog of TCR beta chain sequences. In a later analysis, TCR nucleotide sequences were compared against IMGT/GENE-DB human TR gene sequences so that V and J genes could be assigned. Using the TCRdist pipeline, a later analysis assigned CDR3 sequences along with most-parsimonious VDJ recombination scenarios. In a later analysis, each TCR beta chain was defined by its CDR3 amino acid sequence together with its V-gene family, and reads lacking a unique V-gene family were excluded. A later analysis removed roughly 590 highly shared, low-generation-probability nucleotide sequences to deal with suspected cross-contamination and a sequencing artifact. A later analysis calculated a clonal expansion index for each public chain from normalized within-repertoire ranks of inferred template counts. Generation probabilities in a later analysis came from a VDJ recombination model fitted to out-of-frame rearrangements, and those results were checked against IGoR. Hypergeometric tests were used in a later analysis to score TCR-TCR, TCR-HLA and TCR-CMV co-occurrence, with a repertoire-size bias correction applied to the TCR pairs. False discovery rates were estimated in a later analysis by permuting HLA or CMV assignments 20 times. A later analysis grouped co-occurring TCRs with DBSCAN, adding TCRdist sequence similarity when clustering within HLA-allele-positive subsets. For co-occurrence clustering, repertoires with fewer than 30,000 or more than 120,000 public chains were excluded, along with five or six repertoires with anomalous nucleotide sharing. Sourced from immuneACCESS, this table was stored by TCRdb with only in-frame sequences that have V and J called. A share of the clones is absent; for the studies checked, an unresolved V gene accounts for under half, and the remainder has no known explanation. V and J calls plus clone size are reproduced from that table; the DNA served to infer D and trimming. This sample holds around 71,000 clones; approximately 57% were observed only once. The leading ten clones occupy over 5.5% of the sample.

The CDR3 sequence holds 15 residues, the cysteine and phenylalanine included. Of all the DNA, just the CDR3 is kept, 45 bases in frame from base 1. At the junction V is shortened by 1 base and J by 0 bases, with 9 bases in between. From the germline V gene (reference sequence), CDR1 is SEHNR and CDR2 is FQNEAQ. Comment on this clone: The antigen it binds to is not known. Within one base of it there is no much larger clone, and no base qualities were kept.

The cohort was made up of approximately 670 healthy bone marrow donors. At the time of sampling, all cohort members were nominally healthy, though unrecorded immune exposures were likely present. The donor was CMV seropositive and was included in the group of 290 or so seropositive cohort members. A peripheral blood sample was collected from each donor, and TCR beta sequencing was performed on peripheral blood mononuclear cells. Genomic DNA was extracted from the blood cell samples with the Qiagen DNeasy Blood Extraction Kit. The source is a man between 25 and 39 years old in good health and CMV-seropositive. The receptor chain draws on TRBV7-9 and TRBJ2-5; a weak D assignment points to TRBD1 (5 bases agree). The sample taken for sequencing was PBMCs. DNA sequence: TGTGCCAGCAGCTTAGGTGACAGAAACCAAGAGACCCAGTACTTC. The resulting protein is CASSLGDRNQETQYF.